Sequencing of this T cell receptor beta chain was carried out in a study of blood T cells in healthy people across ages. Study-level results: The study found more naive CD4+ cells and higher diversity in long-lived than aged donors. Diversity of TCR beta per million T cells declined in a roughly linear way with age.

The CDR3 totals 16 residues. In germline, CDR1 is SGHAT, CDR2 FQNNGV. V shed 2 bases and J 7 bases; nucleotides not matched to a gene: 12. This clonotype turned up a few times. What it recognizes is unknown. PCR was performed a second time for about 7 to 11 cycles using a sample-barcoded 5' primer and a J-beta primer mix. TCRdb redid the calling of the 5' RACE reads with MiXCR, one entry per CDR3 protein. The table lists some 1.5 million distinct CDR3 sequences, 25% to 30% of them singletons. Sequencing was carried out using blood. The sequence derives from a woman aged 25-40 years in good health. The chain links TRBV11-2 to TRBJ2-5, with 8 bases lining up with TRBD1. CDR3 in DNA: TGTGCCAGCAGCTTAAGGACAGGGCCAGCCACATTGACCCAGTACTTC. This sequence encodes CASSLRTGPATLTQYF.